This T cell receptor (beta chain) stems from a study of cytomegalovirus exposure and HLA in healthy donors. 13 Jbeta primers and 60 Vbeta primers were used for the PCR. Profiled with immunoSEQ multiplex PCR; TCRdb holds only in-frame clones, not every one. Counted here are about 140,000 clones, nearly 70% occurring once; the ten biggest clones make up roughly a tenth. The V gene's germline CDR1 is ENHRY and CDR2 SYGVKD. This CDR3 has 14 amino acids. The V gene lost 8 bases and the J gene lost 3 bases, with 17 bases spanning the gap. Overall study results and limits: CMV serostatus was the sole immune exposure information available. An assumption of roughly uniform sequencing depth across donors underlay the presence/absence analyses. Testing in vitro showed a few CMV-associated chains specific for CMV antigens.

This clone was detected only a few times. Its specificity is unknown. The chain joins TRBV10-3 to TRBJ2-7; a possible D gene is TRBD2 (5 bases). The TCR was taken from a man aged 30-40 years in good health and CMV-seropositive. The sequencing sample was made of PBMCs. CDR3 protein: CAISPGVPYYEQYF. DNA for the CDR3: TGTGCCATCTCCCCCGGGGTACCTTACTACGAGCAGTACTTC.